This T cell receptor (beta chain) was recovered during a study of PD-1 blockade in classical Hodgkin lymphoma. Libraries were prepared by immunoSEQ multiplex PCR; TCRdb keeps only in-frame clonotypes and omits some of them. The table records around 36,000 clones, 87% of them present only once. General observations from the study: Diversity similar to that of newly diagnosed patients was seen at baseline in complete responders. Newly diagnosed patients were reported to start with lower TCR diversity than healthy donors. By cycle point C4D1, TCR diversity had risen significantly in CD4+ cells (but not CD8+ cells).

Regarding this clone: Its matching antigen is unknown.

This CDR3 has 13 residues. From germline, CDR1 is MNHEY and CDR2 SVGAGI. The ends were cut back, 5 bases at V and 4 bases at J, with 9 bases in the middle. The patients all showed relapse after autologous stem cell transplantation, while their brentuximab vedotin exposure varied. Best responses were complete response, partial response or progressive disease. This sequence originates from a human donor with classical Hodgkin lymphoma. This chain joins TRBV6-5 and TRBJ1-5, with no clear D. The material was peripheral blood mononuclear cells (PBMCs), obtained at baseline. CDR3 protein: CASSGSPNQPQHF. For the CDR3, the DNA is TGTGCCAGCAGTGGCTCCCCAAATCAGCCCCAGCATTTT.